One and the same sample provided the 30 T cell receptor beta chains below, sequenced in a study of T cell responses to AZD1222 COVID-19 vaccine. The repertoire was sequenced with immunoSEQ multiplex PCR; TCRdb's copy has only in-frame clones and lacks some. In the table there are about 130,000 clones, approximately 92% of which are singletons. Sequenced material: peripheral blood, taken 28 days after the second AZD1222 dose. Source of these receptors: an adult who received the AZD1222 COVID-19 vaccine.

The chain links TRBV4-3 to TRBJ2-7; tentative D call: TRBD2 (6 bases). The CDR3 has 17 amino acids. V lost 0 bases and J 2 bases, leaving 17 bases between the germline ends. Germline CDR1 is LGHNA and CDR2 is YSLEER. CDR3 in amino acids: CASSQDRVGTAPYEQYF. In nucleotides, the CDR3 is TGCGCCAGCAGCCAAGATCGGGTGGGGACTGCCCCCTACGAGCAGTACTTC.

The genes are TRBV2 and TRBJ1-6, with D hard to call. Germline V gives CDR1 SNHLY, CDR2 FYNNEI. Trimming took 5 bases from V and 7 from J, leaving 15 bases between them. This CDR3 comprises 15 residues. The CDR3 coding sequence is TGTGCCAGCAGTTCGGGGAGACAAAACAATTCACCCCTCCACTTT. Translation gives CASSSGRQNNSPLHF. Based on the CDR3 plus reference TRBV2 and TRBJ1-6, the full variable domain is EPEVTQTPSHQVTQMGQEVILRCVPISNHLYFYWYRQILGQKVEFLVSFYNNEISEKSEIFDDQFSVERPDGSNFTLKIRSTKLEDSAMYFCASSSGRQNNSPLHFGNGTRLTVT.

The chain is built from TRBV2 and TRBJ2-2; tentative D call: TRBD1 (6 bases). The V end lost 5 bases, the J end lost 0 bases, and 10 bases lay between the germline ends. Germline V CDR1 and CDR2: SNHLY, FYNNEI. The CDR3 is 15 amino acids. CDR3 sequence (DNA): TGTGCCAGCAGTTGGGACACCGCGAACACCGGGGAGCTGTTTTTT. Translating gives CASSWDTANTGELFF.

The chain has TRBV11-2 and TRBJ1-2; D unresolved. Trimming pared 0 bases from V and 0 bases from J, leaving 5 bases between. Germline CDR1 is SGHAT and CDR2 is FQNNGV. This CDR3 region has 14 residues. The CDR3: CASSLDLANYGYTF. CDR3 in DNA: TGTGCCAGCAGCTTAGATTTGGCTAACTATGGCTACACCTTC.

This chain joins TRBV20-1 and TRBJ1-5; the D is unclear. Germline CDR1 is DFQATT and CDR2 is SNEGSKA (reference sequence). This CDR3 spans 14 amino acids. Trimming cost V 3 bases and J 10 bases, with 19 bases left between them. In nucleotides, the CDR3 is TGCAGTGCTAGTCCCCCTATTCCTGGAGGCCCCCAGCATTTT. Encoded protein: CSASPPIPGGPQHF.

The chain carries TRBV19 and TRBJ1-2, with D hard to call. The germline V gene has CDR1 LNHDA and CDR2 SQIVND (reference sequence). This CDR3 has 15 amino acids. Trimming pared 1 base from V and 4 bases from J, leaving 13 bases between. In DNA form, the CDR3 reads TGTGCCAGTAGTATAGGTCCCAGGATAGGCTATGGCTACACCTTC. Its protein product is CASSIGPRIGYGYTF.

The count of this clone is one. The chain uses TRBV7-2 and TRBJ1-1, with D maybe TRBD1 (6 bases). The germline CDR1 and CDR2 sequences are SGHTA and FQGNSA. The germline V and J ends were trimmed by 5 bases and 2 bases, with 15 bases remaining between them. The CDR3 is 15 residues long. CDR3 in amino acids: CASSGGGSRNTEAFF. CDR3 sequence (DNA): TGTGCCAGCAGCGGAGGGGGAAGCAGAAACACTGAAGCTTTCTTT. Complete variable domain (other parts from reference TRBV7-2 and TRBJ1-1): GAGVSQSPSNKVTEKGKDVELRCDPISGHTALYWYRQSLGQGLEFLIYFQGNSAPDKSGLPSDRFSAERTGGSVSTLTIQRTQQEDSAVYLCASSGGGSRNTEAFFGQGTRLTVV.

This clone was recorded once. V gene TRBV7-9 combines with J gene TRBJ2-6; 7 nucleotides match TRBD2. The CDR3 sequence is 16 residues long. Germline lookup yields CDR1 SEHNR and CDR2 FQNEAQ (reference sequence). The ends lost 9 bases at V and 4 bases at J; junction bases unmatched: 12. The CDR3 is CASDGWTSSGANVLTF. In DNA form, the CDR3 reads TGTGCCAGTGACGGATGGACTAGTTCCGGGGCCAACGTCCTGACTTTC.

The chain carries TRBV7-9 and TRBJ2-7; 11 nucleotides match TRBD2. The trim removed 4 bases at V and 2 bases at J, leaving 7 bases unmatched. The CDR3 contains 16 residues. The V gene's germline CDR1 is SEHNR and CDR2 FQNEAQ (reference sequence). CDR3 nucleotide sequence: TGTGCCAGCAGCTCGCCCCTAGCGGGGGGCACCTACGAGCAGTACTTC. This translates into CASSSPLAGGTYEQYF.

The genes are TRBV7-9 and TRBJ1-1; D not resolved. Germline V gives CDR1 SEHNR, CDR2 FQNEAQ (reference sequence). V shed 5 bases and J shed 5 bases, with 12 bases lying between them. The CDR3 contains 13 residues. The CDR3 bases are TGTGCCAGCAGCGAAGGGAGGGTGACTGAAGCTTTCTTT. This sequence encodes CASSEGRVTEAFF.

V is TRBV10-1 and J is TRBJ2-3; 7 nucleotides agree with TRBD2. Germline V gene lookup returns CDR1 WNHNN and CDR2 SYGVQD (reference sequence). CDR3 length: 13 amino acids. With 6 bases clipped from V and 6 bases from J, the junction kept 6 bases outside the gene matches. This CDR3 is CASRTSGGDTQYF. The CDR3 coding sequence is TGCGCCAGCAGGACCTCCGGGGGGGATACGCAGTATTTT.

This chain joins TRBV5-1 and TRBJ2-7; D might be TRBD1 (6 bases). Trimming took off 5 bases at V and 11 bases at J, with 20 bases between the two ends. The CDR3 runs to 13 residues. Germline V gene sequence: CDR1 SGHRS, CDR2 YFSETQ. CDR3 residues: CASRKESQGSKYF. The CDR3, as DNA: TGCGCCAGCAGAAAAGAATCACAGGGTTCGAAGTACTTC.

This clone was observed a handful of times. The chain combines TRBV21-1 with TRBJ1-6; the D segment call TRBD1 is taken from the table without a DNA check. TRBV21-1 is termed a pseudogene. The CDR3 is made up of 15 amino acids. CDR3 sequence reads: CASSKDRITNSPLHF. The CDR3 DNA reads as TGTGCCAGCAGCAAAGACAGGATCACCAATTCACCCCTCCACTTT.

The gene calls are TRBV5-1 and TRBJ2-7; 8 bases match TRBD1. This CDR3 region has 15 residues. Trimming cost V 2 bases and J 2 bases; bases outside gene matches: 6. From germline, CDR1 is SGHRS and CDR2 YFSETQ. CDR3 sequence reads: CASSLGQGFTYEQYF. CDR3 in DNA: TGCGCCAGCAGCTTAGGACAGGGCTTTACCTACGAGCAGTACTTC. The whole variable domain, filled in from reference TRBV5-1 and TRBJ2-7, reads KAGVTQTPRYLIKTRGQQVTLSCSPISGHRSVSWYQQTPGQGLQFLFEYFSETQRNKGNFPGRFSGRQFSNSRSEMNVSTLELGDSALYLCASSLGQGFTYEQYFGPGTRLTVT.

The rearrangement uses TRBV4-2 and TRBJ2-3, with a tentative D call TRBD2 (6 bases). Trimming pared 1 base from V and 4 bases from J, leaving 12 bases between. The germline V gene has CDR1 LGHNA and CDR2 YNFKEQ. This CDR3 has 15 residues. CDR3 loop: CASSQGTGEADTQYF. For the CDR3, the DNA is TGTGCCAGCAGCCAAGGGACGGGGGAGGCAGATACGCAGTATTTT.

The rearrangement links TRBV15 to TRBJ1-2, with 10 bases identical to TRBD1. Looked up from germline, CDR1 is LNHNV and CDR2 is YYDKDF (reference sequence). This CDR3 has 14 residues. V lost 3 bases to trimming and J lost 7 bases; unmatched junction nucleotides: 5. The CDR3 DNA reads as TGTGCCACCAGCAGGACAGGGGGCACAGGTGGCTACACCTTC. Translation gives CATSRTGGTGGYTF.

The rearrangement uses TRBV19 and TRBJ2-3; D gene unclear. V lost 3 bases and J 2 bases, leaving 9 bases between the germline ends. Per germline, CDR1 LNHDA and CDR2 SQIVND (reference sequence). This CDR3 has 14 residues. CDR3 amino acids: CASSIPPNTDTQYF. The CDR3, as DNA: TGTGCCAGTAGTATCCCCCCAAACACAGATACGCAGTATTTT.

This rearrangement joins TRBV5-1 to TRBJ2-5; the D is unclear. Germline lookup yields CDR1 SGHRS and CDR2 YFSETQ. This CDR3 is built from 14 residues. V was shortened by 7 bases and J by 4 bases, with 17 bases between the two germline ends. The CDR3 DNA is TGCGCCAGCGCCGAACTAACGCCGCGAGAGACCCAGTACTTC. Protein sequence: CASAELTPRETQYF.

To note about this clone: Other DNA sequences within the sample encode an identical CDR3. The rearrangement joins TRBV7-9 to TRBJ2-7, with D unclear. Between the trimmed V and J ends, which lost 1 base and 4 bases, there was a span of 5 bases. CDR1 SEHNR and CDR2 FQNEAQ come from the germline V gene (reference sequence). The CDR3 sequence is 12 residues long. The CDR3 spells CASSLVGYEQYF. DNA for the CDR3: TGTGCCAGCAGCTTAGTAGGGTACGAGCAGTACTTC.

The chain joins TRBV28 to TRBJ1-4, with 9 positions matching TRBD1. CDR3 size: 15 residues. With V trimmed by 6 bases and J by 5 bases, 7 bases remained unmatched. From germline, CDR1 is MDHEN and CDR2 SYDVKM. DNA for the CDR3: TGTGCCAGCAGACCAAGCGGGACAGGGAATGAAAAACTGTTTTTT. This codes for CASRPSGTGNEKLFF.

The gene calls are TRBV19 and TRBJ2-7; TRBD1 matches 7 bases. Per the germline V gene, CDR1 is LNHDA and CDR2 is SQIVND (reference sequence). The CDR3 sequence is 14 residues long. The J segment lost 3 bases and the V segment lost 6 bases, leaving 8 bases of the junction unmatched. The CDR3 coding sequence is TGTGCCAGTAGCCTACAGGGGCCGATCTACGAGCAGTACTTC. It yields the protein CASSLQGPIYEQYF.

The chain couples TRBV5-4 to TRBJ1-4, with D unresolved. Germline values: CDR1 SGHNT, CDR2 YYREEE (reference sequence). The CDR3 is 16 residues long. V dropped 4 bases and J dropped 0 bases, with 13 bases sitting between them. The CDR3 reads CASSPDGGATNEKLFF. DNA of the CDR3: TGTGCCAGCAGCCCAGACGGCGGGGCAACTAATGAAAAACTGTTTTTT.

The chain has TRBV9 and TRBJ2-2; D ambiguous. This CDR3 comprises 14 residues. CDR1 is SGDLS and CDR2 is YYNGEE in the germline V gene. V lost 1 base to trimming and J lost 4 bases, with 8 bases between them. CDR3 region: CASSVQTFTGELFF. CDR3 bases: TGTGCCAGCAGCGTACAGACTTTCACCGGGGAGCTGTTTTTT.

This chain uses TRBV28 with TRBJ1-5; 8 positions match TRBD1. CDR1 and CDR2 from the germline V gene are MDHEN and SYDVKM. CDR3 length: 16 residues. J lost 1 base, V lost 6 bases, and 8 bases had no gene match. CDR3 sequence reads: CASSRNRGESNQPQHF. The CDR3 bases are TGTGCCAGCAGCCGGAACAGGGGGGAAAGCAATCAGCCCCAGCATTTT.

The chain employs TRBV5-6 and TRBJ1-1, with a weak D call TRBD1 (5 bases). CDR3 length: 15 residues. V was trimmed by 0 bases and J by 5 bases, leaving 14 bases between them. Germline lookup yields CDR1 SGHDT and CDR2 YYEEEE. The CDR3 sequence is CASSLVGELGTEAFF. In DNA, the CDR3 is TGTGCCAGCAGCTTGGTGGGGGAGTTGGGGACTGAAGCTTTCTTT. The variable domain in full, with the rest retrieved from reference TRBV5-6 and TRBJ1-1, is DAGVTQSPTHLIKTRGQQVTLRCSPKSGHDTVSWYQQALGQGPQFIFQYYEEEERQRGNFPDRFSGHQFPNYSSELNVNALLLGDSALYLCASSLVGELGTEAFFGQGTRLTVV.

V gene TRBV6-1 combines with J gene TRBJ1-1; 7 bases match TRBD1. CDR1 MNHNS and CDR2 SASEGT come from the germline V gene. The CDR3 is made up of 15 amino acids. V shed 2 bases and J 6 bases; nucleotides not matched to a gene: 9. The CDR3 sequence: CASSENGQEGAEAFF. The CDR3 DNA is TGTGCCAGCAGTGAAAATGGACAGGAGGGGGCTGAAGCTTTCTTT.

This chain links TRBV27 with TRBJ1-4; D is perhaps TRBD1 (6 bases). V dropped 5 bases and J dropped 6 bases, with 16 bases sitting between them. Germline assignment: CDR1 MNHEY and CDR2 SMNVEV (reference sequence). The CDR3 covers 15 residues. The CDR3 loop is CASSPYREADEKLFF. CDR3 in DNA: TGTGCCAGCAGTCCATACAGGGAGGCGGATGAAAAACTGTTTTTT.

The genes are TRBV10-3 and TRBJ1-1; perhaps TRBD1 as D (5 bases). Deletions cut 4 bases from V and 2 bases from J, with 11 bases between. Germline V gene lookup returns CDR1 ENHRY and CDR2 SYGVKD. This CDR3 spans 14 amino acids. This CDR3 reads CAISAPTGNTEAFF. The CDR3 nucleotides read TGTGCCATCAGTGCACCTACAGGCAACACTGAAGCTTTCTTT.

V gene TRBV3-1 (or the pseudogene TRBV3-2) combines with J gene TRBJ1-6, with D possibly TRBD1 on 5 matching bases. The V gene's germline CDR1 is LGHDT and CDR2 YNNKEL (reference sequence). The CDR3 runs to 14 residues. V was cut by 1 base and J by 6 bases, with 7 bases left in between. This CDR3 is CASSQVDSNSPLHF. CDR3 nucleotides: TGTGCCAGCAGCCAAGTCGACAGTAATTCACCCCTCCACTTT.

The chain carries TRBV7-2 and TRBJ2-7, with TRBD1 as a possible D gene (5 bases). Germline V lookup: CDR1 SGHTA, CDR2 FQGNSA. With 0 bases removed from V and 9 bases from J, the gap between germline ends came to 15 bases. This CDR3 has 14 amino acids. DNA for the CDR3: TGTGCCAGCAGCTTAGCAGGGGCCCTAAGGGGGCAGTACTTC. Translation: CASSLAGALRGQYF.